A single sample is the source of the 15 T cell receptor beta chains below, sequenced in a study of T cell responses to AZD1222 COVID-19 vaccine. The assay was immunoSEQ multiplex PCR, and TCRdb's table has in-frame clones only and misses some. The sample carries some 130,000 clones, approximately 86% recorded once. The input for sequencing was peripheral blood, taken 28 days after the second AZD1222 dose. The receptor source for this set is an adult who received the AZD1222 COVID-19 vaccine.

In its sample, this clone was seen once. V usage is TRBV5-1 and J usage is TRBJ2-5, with 7 bases matching TRBD1. The CDR3 length is 14 residues. Germline V gene lookup returns CDR1 SGHRS and CDR2 YFSETQ. V lost 2 bases to trimming and J lost 0 bases; unmatched junction nucleotides: 1. The CDR3 here is CASSFGTDQETQYF. The DNA for the CDR3 is TGCGCCAGCAGCTTTGGGACAGACCAAGAGACCCAGTACTTC. Drawing the rest from reference TRBV5-1 and TRBJ2-5, the complete variable domain is KAGVTQTPRYLIKTRGQQVTLSCSPISGHRSVSWYQQTPGQGLQFLFEYFSETQRNKGNFPGRFSGRQFSNSRSEMNVSTLELGDSALYLCASSFGTDQETQYFGPGTRLLVL.

The V call is TRBV21-1, the J call TRBJ1-5. TRBV21-1 is given as a pseudogene. This CDR3 spans 13 amino acids. The CDR3 sequence: CASSIQANQPQHF. The CDR3 nucleotides read TGTGCCAGCAGCATCCAAGCCAATCAGCCCCAGCATTTT.

The sample holds one count of this clone. V gene TRBV6-5 combines with J gene TRBJ2-7; D unresolved. Germline V gene sequence: CDR1 MNHEY, CDR2 SVGAGI. Trimming left V 10 bases short and J 0 bases short, with 10 bases between. The CDR3 consists of 12 residues. CDR3 sequence reads: CATTTHSYEQYF. The CDR3 DNA reads TGTGCCACCACGACCCACTCCTACGAGCAGTACTTC.

The chain links TRBV19 to TRBJ1-5; D is ambiguous. Germline V gives CDR1 LNHDA, CDR2 SQIVND (reference sequence). The CDR3 has 12 amino acids. V shed 3 bases and J shed 7 bases, with 7 bases lying between them. Here the CDR3 DNA reads TGTGCCAGTAGTATTCGAGGGCAGCCCCAGCATTTT. This encodes CASSIRGQPQHF.

This clone occurred once. V and J are TRBV3-1 (or the pseudogene TRBV3-2) and TRBJ2-7; D may be TRBD1 (5 bases). Germline-derived CDR1 and CDR2 are LGHDT and YNNKEL (reference sequence). V lost 1 base to trimming and J lost 2 bases, with 12 bases between them. There are 15 residues in the CDR3. The CDR3 region is CASSQGWGGAYEQYF. The CDR3 DNA follows: TGTGCCAGCAGCCAAGGGTGGGGCGGTGCCTACGAGCAGTACTTC.

The CDR3 loop is CASSQVIESPPQHF. DNA for the CDR3: TGTGCCAGTTCCCAGGTGATTGAATCTCCGCCCCAGCATTTT. The chain is built from TRBV19 and TRBJ1-5; no definite D call. The CDR3 runs 14 residues. The V gene lost 8 bases and the J gene lost 9 bases, with 20 bases spanning the gap. Germline V lookup: CDR1 LNHDA, CDR2 SQIVND (reference sequence).

This chain uses TRBV2 with TRBJ1-2, with unresolved D. Per the germline V gene, CDR1 is SNHLY and CDR2 is FYNNEI. Between the trimmed V and J ends, which lost 2 bases and 8 bases, there was a span of 18 bases. The CDR3 loop spans 15 amino acids. The CDR3 sequence: CASSEYTILTRGYTF. In nucleotides, the CDR3 is TGTGCCAGCAGTGAATACACTATCCTCACTAGGGGCTACACCTTC.

The rearrangement uses TRBV19 and TRBJ1-5; TRBD1 aligns across 7 bases. The CDR3 totals 14 residues. With V trimmed by 5 bases and J by 2 bases, 3 bases remained unmatched. CDR1 LNHDA and CDR2 SQIVND come from the germline V gene (reference sequence). In DNA, the CDR3 is TGTGCCAGTAGTCCAACAGGGGGCAATCAGCCCCAGCATTTT. This translates into CASSPTGGNQPQHF.

This chain links TRBV7-9 with TRBJ1-5; D is unresolved. The germline V gene has CDR1 SEHNR and CDR2 FQNEAQ (reference sequence). V gave up 5 bases and J gave up 4 bases, with 9 bases separating them. The CDR3 is 13 amino acids. The DNA for the CDR3 is TGTGCCAGCAGCGAACTGAGAAATCAGCCCCAGCATTTT. It encodes CASSELRNQPQHF.

Points on this clone: At one end, the junction sequence differs from germline, possibly due to a read error. The chain recombines TRBV6-6 with TRBJ2-1, with D unclear. The germline V gene has CDR1 MNHNY and CDR2 SVGAGI (reference sequence). The CDR3 length is 16 residues. This chain's CDR3 is CTSSYNSRPSVHEQFF. The CDR3 DNA is TGTACCAGCAGTTACAATTCCCGGCCCTCTGTCCATGAGCAGTTCTTC.

This chain joins TRBV4-2 and TRBJ2-3; possibly TRBD2 for D (6 bases). Germline values: CDR1 LGHNA, CDR2 YNFKEQ. The length of the CDR3 is 14 residues. Trimming took off 0 bases at V and 7 bases at J, with 11 bases between the two ends. The CDR3 protein is CASSQDRGRNTQYF. CDR3 in DNA: TGTGCCAGCAGCCAAGATCGGGGGAGAAATACGCAGTATTTT.

On this clone: This same CDR3 is encoded by further DNA sequences in the sample. The CDR3 spells CASSERGNTIYF. CDR3 DNA sequence: TGTGCCAGCAGTGAAAGAGGTAACACCATATATTTT. The gene calls are TRBV2 and TRBJ1-3; D ambiguous. The CDR3 is 12 amino acids. The germline V gene encodes CDR1 SNHLY and CDR2 FYNNEI. V was shortened by 2 bases and J by 7 bases, with 6 bases between the two germline ends. Drawing the rest from reference TRBV2 and TRBJ1-3, the complete variable domain is EPEVTQTPSHQVTQMGQEVILRCVPISNHLYFYWYRQILGQKVEFLVSFYNNEISEKSEIFDDQFSVERPDGSNFTLKIRSTKLEDSAMYFCASSERGNTIYFGEGSWLTVV.

This chain joins TRBV5-4 and TRBJ1-2; a weak D match, TRBD1 (5 bases). V was shortened by 2 bases and J by 7 bases, with 12 bases between the two germline ends. The CDR3 is 13 amino acids. From germline, CDR1 is SGHNT and CDR2 YYREEE (reference sequence). The CDR3 sequence: CASSLGSGGGYTF. The CDR3 DNA reads TGTGCCAGCAGCTTAGGTTCCGGGGGTGGCTACACCTTC.

V gene TRBV28 combines with J gene TRBJ1-5, with D maybe TRBD1 (5 bases). Trimming took 4 bases from V and 5 from J, leaving 9 bases between them. This CDR3 contains 13 residues. From germline, CDR1 is MDHEN and CDR2 SYDVKM. The CDR3 loop is CASSSAGDQPQHF. The CDR3 bases are TGTGCCAGCAGTTCGGCGGGGGATCAGCCCCAGCATTTT.

This clone was seen only once. This chain links TRBV24-1 with TRBJ2-7; D might be TRBD1 (6 bases). Trimming removed 4 bases from V and 1 base from J, with 7 bases in between. There are 13 residues in the CDR3. Germline lookup yields CDR1 KGHDR and CDR2 SFDVKD. In DNA, the CDR3 is TGTGCCACCAGTGACGGACAGTCCTACGAGCAGTACTTC. This sequence encodes CATSDGQSYEQYF.